This TCR beta chain derives from a study of Graves' ophthalmopathy and Graves' hyperthyroidism. Whole-study findings and limits: The authors also found most expanded thyroid clonotypes above 0.001 frequency in blood.

The table lists this clonotype with many counts. Its target is unknown. RNA transcripts yielded amplified TCR beta CDR3 regions. Amplification began with first-round RT-PCR using HTBI primers, then second-round multiplex PCR was performed. TCRdb reanalysed the multiplex PCR reads using MiXCR and keeps one entry per CDR3 protein. This table has under 350,000 distinct CDR3 sequences, around a sixth appearing once. The germline V gene has CDR1 SGHAT and CDR2 FQNNGV. V lost 2 bases and J lost 6, with 8 bases in between. This CDR3 has 12 residues. Moderate-to-severe activity, CAS ≥3, NOSPECS ≥4 and duration under 3 months were recorded for donors with ophthalmopathy.

This chain uses TRBV11-2 with TRBJ2-7; D unclear. Sequencing input: peripheral blood. The sequence came from an adult man with Graves' ophthalmopathy. CDR3 nucleotide sequence: TGTGCCAGCAGCTTAAATGTGCGCGAGCAGTACTTC. Translation gives CASSLNVREQYF. The variable domain in full, completed from reference TRBV11-2 and TRBJ2-7, reads EAGVAQSPRYKIIEKRQSVAFWCNPISGHATLYWYQQILGQGPKLLIQFQNNGVVDDSQLPKDRFSAERLKGVDSTLKIQPAKLEDSAVYLCASSLNVREQYFGPGTRLTVT.